These 20 T cell receptor beta chains were sequenced from one sample in a study of T cell responses to AZD1222 COVID-19 vaccine. TCRdb's copy holds only in-frame clones and misses some; the assay was immunoSEQ multiplex PCR. The sample has about 180,000 clones; 80% to 90% are singletons. Here the sequenced sample was peripheral blood, taken on day 0 of AZD1222 vaccination. The receptors originated from an adult in good health.

This clone turned up a few times. The chain is built from TRBV27 and TRBJ1-1, with 10 bases aligning to TRBD1. After removal of 4 bases from V and 5 bases from J, the junction contained 16 bases not matched to a gene. The CDR3 runs to 18 residues. Germline V gene sequence: CDR1 MNHEY, CDR2 SMNVEV (reference sequence). The CDR3 coding sequence is TGTGCCAGCAGTTACACGCGATATCAAGACAGGGGGCTTACTGAAGCTTTCTTT. It codes for CASSYTRYQDRGLTEAFF.

J is TRBJ2-5 and V is TRBV7-9, with D hard to call. The CDR3 is 14 amino acids. V was trimmed by 4 bases and J by 0 bases, leaving 9 bases between them. Germline V gene data show CDR1 as SEHNR and CDR2 as FQNEAQ (reference sequence). The CDR3 nucleotides read TGTGCCAGCAGCTGGGCAGGCCACCAAGAGACCCAGTACTTC. The encoded protein is CASSWAGHQETQYF.

This chain connects TRBV9 to TRBJ1-6, with a possible D match to TRBD1 (5 bases). Germline CDR1 SGDLS, CDR2 YYNGEE. The CDR3 spans 12 residues. With 4 bases removed from V and 15 bases from J, the gap between germline ends came to 14 bases. Here the CDR3 reads CASSTTGVRLHF. The CDR3 coding sequence is TGTGCCAGCAGCACTACGGGGGTACGCCTCCACTTT.

This rearrangement joins TRBV5-6 to TRBJ2-5; the match to TRBD2 covers 10 bases. The V and J ends lost 0 bases and 9 bases, in that order; junction bases with no gene match: 14. Germline V gene data show CDR1 as SGHDT and CDR2 as YYEEEE. This CDR3 is built from 17 residues. As DNA, the CDR3 is TGTGCCAGCAGCTTGGGGTTAGCGGGGGGCCGTACTATGTCCCAGTACTTC. Amino acids: CASSLGLAGGRTMSQYF.

The chain recombines TRBV11-2 with TRBJ2-7; D not certain. The CDR3 covers 16 residues. V lost 1 base to trimming and J lost 1 base, with 14 bases between them. CDR1 and CDR2 from the germline V gene are SGHAT and FQNNGV. The CDR3 region has the DNA TGTGCCAGCAGCTTAGGTCCAGGCCTGGGGTCCTACGAGCAGTACGTC. It specifies CASSLGPGLGSYEQYV.

This rearrangement joins TRBV7-2 to TRBJ2-3, with unresolved D. V lost 1 base, J lost 5 bases, and 4 bases lay in between. CDR3 length: 12 residues. The V gene's germline CDR1 is SGHTA and CDR2 FQGNSA. The CDR3 DNA follows: TGTGCCAGCAGCTTAGTAGTAGATACGCAGTATTTT. Its translation is CASSLVVDTQYF.

This clone came up once. The V gene is TRBV6-5, the J gene TRBJ2-2; perhaps TRBD1 as D (6 bases). The CDR3 totals 14 residues. V lost 6 bases, J lost 3 bases, and 11 bases lay in between. From germline, CDR1 is MNHEY and CDR2 SVGAGI. CDR3 bases: TGTGCCAGCAGACTCGGGACATACACCGGGGAGCTGTTTTTT. Its protein product is CASRLGTYTGELFF.

CDR3 DNA sequence: TGCGCCAGCAGCCAAGGTCAGGGAAGAAGGGTCAATTCACCCCTCCACTTT. It is translated as CASSQGQGRRVNSPLHF. The J gene is TRBJ1-6, the V gene TRBV4-1, with a possible D match to TRBD1 (5 bases). Deletions cut 1 base from V and 7 bases from J, with 17 bases between. The CDR3 is 17 residues long. Germline V gives CDR1 MGHRA, CDR2 YSYEKL.

The V call is TRBV6-1, the J call TRBJ1-3; 10 nucleotides match TRBD1. The CDR3 is 18 residues long. In germline, CDR1 is MNHNS, CDR2 SASEGT. Trimming removed 3 bases from V and 5 bases from J; junction bases left unmatched: 13. The CDR3 DNA reads TGTGCCAGCAGTGAGAGGGGAGTGGGGACAGGGGCTCGAAACACCATATATTTT. As protein: CASSERGVGTGARNTIYF.

The chain's CDR3 is CASSSGTGAYGYTF. As DNA, the CDR3 is TGTGCCAGCAGCTCAGGGACAGGCGCCTATGGCTACACCTTC. The chain joins TRBV7-2 to TRBJ1-2, with 8 bases that match TRBD1. The CDR3 spans 14 residues. Trimming cost V 4 bases and J 4 bases; bases outside gene matches: 5. In germline, CDR1 is SGHTA, CDR2 FQGNSA.

V is TRBV6-4 and J is TRBJ2-3; TRBD2 agrees at 10 bases. CDR1 MRHNA and CDR2 SNTAGT come from the germline V gene. The CDR3 consists of 15 residues. V lost 3 bases and J lost 4; bases outside the gene matches: 4. The CDR3 loop reads CASSEISGGSDTQYF. The CDR3 DNA is TGTGCCAGCAGTGAGATTAGCGGGGGGTCAGATACGCAGTATTTT.

There are a few counts of this clone. The V call is TRBV5-1, the J call TRBJ2-1; 10 nucleotides match TRBD1. V shed 4 bases and J 0 bases; nucleotides not matched to a gene: 4. From germline, CDR1 is SGHRS and CDR2 YFSETQ. The CDR3 covers 16 residues. CDR3 loop: CASSLGQGSSYNEQFF. The CDR3 region has the DNA TGCGCCAGCAGCCTGGGACAGGGGAGCTCCTACAATGAGCAGTTCTTC.

Remarks on this clone: One junction end disagrees with the germline gene, perhaps due to a read error. The V gene is TRBV7-2, the J gene TRBJ1-3; D unresolved. CDR1 and CDR2 from the germline V gene are SGHTA and FQGNSA. The CDR3 sequence is 14 residues long. For the CDR3, the DNA is TGTGCCAGCAGCCTAGCCCAATTGTCGAACACCATATATTTT. Amino acids: CASSLAQLSNTIYF.

The chain links TRBV4-1 to TRBJ2-3; no reliable D call. Germline loops: CDR1 MGHRA, CDR2 YSYEKL. This CDR3 contains 17 residues. Between the trimmed V and J ends, which lost 8 bases and 0 bases, there was a span of 21 bases. CDR3 nucleotide sequence: TGCGCCAGCGGCATACCGAGGACGTCCTTAAGCACAGATACGCAGTATTTT. Its protein product is CASGIPRTSLSTDTQYF.

V gene TRBV15 combines with J gene TRBJ1-5; no clear D. V lost 3 bases, J lost 6 bases, and 12 bases lay in between. The CDR3 has 14 residues. Germline V gene lookup returns CDR1 LNHNV and CDR2 YYDKDF (reference sequence). CDR3 sequence (DNA): TGTGCCACCAGCAGTCTATTTCAAGGTCAGCCCCAGCATTTT. It specifies CATSSLFQGQPQHF.

The V call is TRBV21-1, the J call TRBJ1-1. TRBV21-1 is a recognized pseudogene. The CDR3 is made up of 16 amino acids. The CDR3, as DNA: TGTGCCAGCAGCGAAACGGGACCCCGGGGGAACACTGAAGCTTTCTTT. Amino acids: CASSETGPRGNTEAFF.

In its sample, this clone was seen once. The V and J genes are TRBV6-5 and TRBJ2-3; the D gene is possibly TRBD2 (6 bases). Germline CDR1 and CDR2: MNHEY and SVGAGI. Trimming cost V 6 bases and J 1 base, with 14 bases left between them. The length of the CDR3 is 15 residues. This chain's CDR3 is CASSASSGGTDTQYF. The CDR3 nucleotides read TGTGCCAGCAGCGCTTCTTCGGGGGGCACAGATACGCAGTATTTT.

The rearrangement links TRBV5-6 to TRBJ2-7; D tentatively fits TRBD1 or TRBD2 (5 bases each). The CDR3 spans 14 residues. CDR1 and CDR2 (germline): SGHDT, YYEEEE. Trimming removed 4 bases at V and 3 bases at J, with 14 bases between. CDR3 sequence (DNA): TGTGCCAGCAGCCCAAACGGGGCAGACTACGAGCAGTACGTC. This gives the protein CASSPNGADYEQYV.

The genes are TRBV4-3 and TRBJ2-2; 11 bases map to TRBD1. Germline CDR1 is LGHNA and CDR2 is YSLEER. This CDR3 region has 21 residues. The V and J ends lost 0 bases and 7 bases, in that order; junction bases with no gene match: 19. CDR3 nucleotide sequence: TGCGCCAGCAGCCAAGATTGGCCCCGGGACAGGGGGTCATCTTGGTTCGGGGAGCTGTTTTTT. Translated: CASSQDWPRDRGSSWFGELFF.

This clone was observed once. This sequence joins TRBV4-2 and TRBJ1-1, with no clear D. Between the trimmed V and J ends, which lost 0 bases and 4 bases, there was a span of 15 bases. CDR3 length equals 16 residues. CDR1 is LGHNA, CDR2 YNFKEQ, per germline. CDR3 bases: TGTGCCAGCAGCCAAGACCGACTGGGGTCGGGCACTGAAGCTTTCTTT. This gives the protein CASSQDRLGSGTEAFF.